This T cell receptor (beta chain) appears in the sequencing data of a study of cytomegalovirus exposure and HLA in healthy donors. On this clone itself: Its specificity is unknown.

PCR amplification relied on 60 Vbeta primers (plus 13 Jbeta primers). The method was immunoSEQ multiplex PCR; TCRdb's version includes in-frame clones alone and lacks a portion of them. Of around 190,000 clones listed, 80% to 90% are singletons. Whole-study findings and limits: In vitro confirmation showed three CMV-associated chains to be CMV antigen specific. Researchers catalogued some 160 TCR beta chains as cytomegalovirus-associated.

This TCR was sampled from a girl between 2 and 10 years old in good health and CMV-seropositive. The sample comprised PBMCs.

DNA of the CDR3: TGTGCCAGCAGCCCGCAGACAGGGGGTACCAATGAGCAGTTCTTC. Protein: CASSPQTGGTNEQFF. The rearrangement links TRBV7-9 to TRBJ2-1, with 9 bases that match TRBD1. The CDR3 has 15 residues. The V gene's germline CDR1 is SEHNR and CDR2 FQNEAQ (reference sequence). V dropped 5 bases and J dropped 6; count of bases not matched to a gene: 8.